The following is a T cell receptor beta chain sequence with its context. Its recognized antigen is unknown. It has no much larger one-base neighbor in the sample; base qualities were not kept. This sample stems from a study of blood T cell repertoires in COVID-19 (dated by TCRdb to the early 2020s). In terms of the full investigation: Samples covering the acute and convalescent phases of COVID-19 were provided by collaborators in the United States, Italy and Spain. The material from the prospective study consisted of cDNA or gDNA derived from T cells, B-cell-depleted T cells, or PBMCs. Subjects who had been exposed to COVID-19, were actively infected with it, or had recovered from it provided the deeply sampled blood TCRbeta repertoires that made up the dataset. A freely available public database, intended as a resource for researchers studying the immune response to SARS-CoV-2, is where the repertoires were released. The samples were drawn from the first 160 participants of the ongoing ImmuneRACE study and from 1,200 or so subjects provided by 6 global collaborators. The sample metadata nearly always contained a de-identified subject ID, COVID-19 status, age in years and sex. Where HLA class I and class II types were available, the types were taken from metadata supplied by the sample provider, not from assay-based typing.

Broad study findings and their caveats: Clinical and demographic metadata were provided uncurated, with the amount varying by source and participant.

Enrolling through a virtual design, the prospective study's participants ranged in age from roughly 18 to 89 years and lived across 20 to 30 United States geographic areas. In the prospective study, participants were assigned to cohorts based on the clinical history participants reported in a screening survey and a study questionnaire. A participant counted as exposed if, within 2 weeks of entering the study, that participant had been in contact with someone who had a PCR-confirmed or clinician-diagnosed COVID-19 case. Mobile phlebotomists in the prospective study collected whole blood, serum and a nasopharyngeal or oropharyngeal swab from every participant. Prospective study participants could optionally give additional blood draws and questionnaires over an approximately two-month period. Prospective study blood samples were shipped either frozen or at room temperature before DNA extraction.

TCRbeta CDR3 regions were amplified from genomic DNA by means of the immunoSEQ Assay, a bias-controlled multiplex PCR. In the source study's methods: Within the assay, amplification of reference gene primers was used to estimate how many nucleated cells each sample contained. To quantify the absolute abundance of each unique TCRbeta CDR3 rearrangement, sequence reads were collapsed and filtered. For each sample, productive Simpson clonality was calculated by taking the square root of Simpson's diversity index across productive rearrangements. As stored in TCRdb, this immuneACCESS dataset retains in-frame rearrangements with V and J assigned. A fraction of the clones does not appear; measured against another copy, unresolved V genes explain less than half of the discrepancy, and the remainder lacks a known reason. The V and J calls and the clone size are those of that table, but D and trimming were determined from the DNA. In this sample the table shows 270,000 or so clones, 91% of which occur a single time. The ten biggest clones cover less than 3.5% of the sample.

The clonotype originates from a man aged 35 to 55 who had been exposed to COVID-19. The sequencing input was PBMCs or T cells enriched from blood (not recorded which).

The CDR3 region has the sequence CASSPAADSGANVLTF. The sequence in DNA is TGTGCCAGCAGCCCCGCCGCGGACTCTGGGGCCAACGTCCTGACTTTC. The sequence joins TRBV28 to TRBJ2-6; the D segment cannot be called with confidence. CDR1 MDHEN and CDR2 SYDVKM were looked up in the germline V gene. Between the V and J ends, shortened by 6 bases and 0 bases respectively, the junction contains 12 bases. From the cysteine through the phenylalanine, the CDR3 covers 16 amino acids. Only the CDR3 part of the read is kept: 48 bases, read in frame from the first base.